A selection of T cell receptor beta chains follows, all from one sample in a study of blood T cell repertoires in COVID-19. Generated by immunoSEQ multiplex PCR, the TCRdb table keeps only in-frame clones and is missing some. Of 150,000 to 170,000 clones in the sample, approximately 80% were seen once. Sequenced: peripheral blood. These TCRs come from a woman aged 60 to 75 with COVID-19, enrolled during active disease. The CDR3 runs from the conserved cysteine through the conserved F or W. The order of the fields is V gene, J gene, CDR3 protein.

v_gene: TRBV18; j_gene: TRBJ2-1; CDR3aa: CASSSPGTSYNEQFF
v_gene: TRBV5-1; j_gene: TRBJ2-2; CDR3aa: CASSLTGANTGELFF
v_gene: TRBV12-3/TRBV12-4; j_gene: TRBJ1-5; CDR3aa: CASSLGRGAQHF
v_gene: TRBV7-3; j_gene: TRBJ2-3; CDR3aa: CASSTGQMSTDTQYF
v_gene: TRBV20-1; j_gene: TRBJ1-5; CDR3aa: CSARDRRAQHF
v_gene: TRBV15; j_gene: TRBJ1-1; CDR3aa: CATSGTVNTEAFF
v_gene: TRBV6-5; j_gene: TRBJ1-1; CDR3aa: CASGPRDREAFF
v_gene: TRBV3-1/TRBV3-2; j_gene: TRBJ1-1; CDR3aa: CASSQDRGTGFTEAFF
v_gene: TRBV7-2; j_gene: TRBJ1-1; CDR3aa: CASSGGGSEAFF
v_gene: TRBV19; j_gene: TRBJ2-3; CDR3aa: CASNSLAEDSTDTQYF
v_gene: TRBV2; j_gene: TRBJ1-6; CDR3aa: CASRDRENSPLHF
v_gene: TRBV6-1; j_gene: TRBJ1-5; CDR3aa: CASSEAGQQNQPQHF
v_gene: TRBV7-6; j_gene: TRBJ1-1; CDR3aa: CASSLDREEKAFF
v_gene: TRBV6-4; j_gene: TRBJ2-1; CDR3aa: CASSDEVGGPYNEQFF
v_gene: TRBV5-1; j_gene: TRBJ2-7; CDR3aa: CASSLAPGQGTYEQYF
v_gene: TRBV4-1; j_gene: TRBJ2-7; CDR3aa: CASSPGEPTYEQYF
v_gene: TRBV25-1; j_gene: TRBJ2-5; CDR3aa: CASSAGELQMGQETQYF
v_gene: TRBV29-1; j_gene: TRBJ1-5; CDR3aa: CSVQTGGGNQPQHF
v_gene: TRBV19; j_gene: TRBJ1-6; CDR3aa: CASNPGQARSPLHF
v_gene: TRBV6-5; j_gene: TRBJ1-3; CDR3aa: CASSLVTGLGNTIYF
v_gene: TRBV6-4; j_gene: TRBJ1-1; CDR3aa: CASSAAGGTEAFF
v_gene: TRBV7-2; j_gene: TRBJ2-1; CDR3aa: CASSSDRFEQFF
v_gene: TRBV18; j_gene: TRBJ2-1; CDR3aa: CASSPRGQTTPESSRNNEQFF
v_gene: TRBV6-5; j_gene: TRBJ1-4; CDR3aa: CASTINREGEKLFF
v_gene: TRBV7-8; j_gene: TRBJ1-1; CDR3aa: CASSLELTNTEAFF
v_gene: TRBV25-1; j_gene: TRBJ1-2; CDR3aa: CASSEYIGGQGNYGYTF
v_gene: TRBV19; j_gene: TRBJ1-5; CDR3aa: CASSPRELFQPQHF
v_gene: TRBV7-2; j_gene: TRBJ1-2; CDR3aa: CASSLGGVPGKSHGYTF
v_gene: TRBV19; j_gene: TRBJ1-5; CDR3aa: CASSTYREGQPQHF
v_gene: TRBV4-1; j_gene: TRBJ1-5; CDR3aa: CASSQDSQPANQPQHF
v_gene: TRBV27; j_gene: TRBJ2-7; CDR3aa: CASSFPQQGRPGVQYF
v_gene: TRBV6-4; j_gene: TRBJ2-1; CDR3aa: CASSAAAGDYNEQFF
v_gene: TRBV9; j_gene: TRBJ1-3; CDR3aa: CASSVRWGAGNTIYF
v_gene: TRBV5-1; j_gene: TRBJ1-1; CDR3aa: CASSRQGANTEAFF
v_gene: TRBV2; j_gene: TRBJ1-6; CDR3aa: CASRPGLFNSPLHF
v_gene: TRBV19; j_gene: TRBJ2-1; CDR3aa: CASSIIWDSFYNEQFF
v_gene: TRBV25-1; j_gene: TRBJ1-6; CDR3aa: CASRTGRAPLHF
v_gene: TRBV5-1; j_gene: TRBJ1-2; CDR3aa: CASSLARQGNYGYTF
v_gene: TRBV7-7; j_gene: TRBJ2-2; CDR3aa: CASSLAGTGELFF
v_gene: TRBV6-2/TRBV6-3; j_gene: TRBJ1-5; CDR3aa: CASSRRLGDRGSGSIQPQHF
v_gene: TRBV3-1/TRBV3-2; j_gene: TRBJ1-1; CDR3aa: CASSQDSGQGNTEAFF
v_gene: TRBV2; j_gene: TRBJ2-4; CDR3aa: CASSVEGEGAKNIQYF
v_gene: TRBV7-2; j_gene: TRBJ2-1; CDR3aa: CASSPAPGPSYNEQFF
v_gene: TRBV7-3; j_gene: TRBJ1-2; CDR3aa: CASSQQGWDGYTF
v_gene: TRBV7-9; j_gene: TRBJ1-1; CDR3aa: CASSLYTEAFF
v_gene: TRBV5-8; j_gene: TRBJ2-5; CDR3aa: CASSSGDKETQYF
v_gene: TRBV12-3/TRBV12-4; j_gene: TRBJ2-7; CDR3aa: CASSLIGPGEQYF
v_gene: TRBV19; j_gene: TRBJ1-2; CDR3aa: CASSSTGPYGYTF
v_gene: TRBV6-5; j_gene: TRBJ1-1; CDR3aa: CASSYSWQGTGAFF